Detailed here is one T cell receptor (beta chain). Its specificity is unknown. This sample is drawn from a study of OX40 agonist ivuxolimab in advanced cancers. As for the study in general: Ivuxolimab is a fully human IgG2 antibody that activates OX40 (CD134). At 0.01 to 10 mg/kg, ivuxolimab was administered intravenously to patients every 2 weeks. Study outcomes and limitations: At doses 0.1 to 3.0 mg/kg, CD4+ and CD8+ clones expanded.

This CDR3 contains 14 residues. Germline V gene lookup returns CDR1 MNHNY and CDR2 SVGAGI (reference sequence). With 6 bases clipped from V and 3 bases from J, the junction kept 8 bases outside the gene matches. Assay: immunoSEQ multiplex PCR; the TCRdb copy retains only in-frame clones and omits some. The profile shows about 14,000 clones, 91% of them singletons. This clonotype originated in an adult with an advanced solid tumor such as melanoma, head and neck, liver or kidney cancer. The chain carries TRBV6-6 and TRBJ2-7; 7 bases are shared with TRBD1. The sequences come from CD4+ or CD8+ T cells sorted from blood, collected in a trial of the OX40 agonist ivuxolimab. The CDR3 bases are TGTGCCAGCAGCTCCGGGACAGCGATCTACGAGCAGTACTTC. It encodes CASSSGTAIYEQYF.